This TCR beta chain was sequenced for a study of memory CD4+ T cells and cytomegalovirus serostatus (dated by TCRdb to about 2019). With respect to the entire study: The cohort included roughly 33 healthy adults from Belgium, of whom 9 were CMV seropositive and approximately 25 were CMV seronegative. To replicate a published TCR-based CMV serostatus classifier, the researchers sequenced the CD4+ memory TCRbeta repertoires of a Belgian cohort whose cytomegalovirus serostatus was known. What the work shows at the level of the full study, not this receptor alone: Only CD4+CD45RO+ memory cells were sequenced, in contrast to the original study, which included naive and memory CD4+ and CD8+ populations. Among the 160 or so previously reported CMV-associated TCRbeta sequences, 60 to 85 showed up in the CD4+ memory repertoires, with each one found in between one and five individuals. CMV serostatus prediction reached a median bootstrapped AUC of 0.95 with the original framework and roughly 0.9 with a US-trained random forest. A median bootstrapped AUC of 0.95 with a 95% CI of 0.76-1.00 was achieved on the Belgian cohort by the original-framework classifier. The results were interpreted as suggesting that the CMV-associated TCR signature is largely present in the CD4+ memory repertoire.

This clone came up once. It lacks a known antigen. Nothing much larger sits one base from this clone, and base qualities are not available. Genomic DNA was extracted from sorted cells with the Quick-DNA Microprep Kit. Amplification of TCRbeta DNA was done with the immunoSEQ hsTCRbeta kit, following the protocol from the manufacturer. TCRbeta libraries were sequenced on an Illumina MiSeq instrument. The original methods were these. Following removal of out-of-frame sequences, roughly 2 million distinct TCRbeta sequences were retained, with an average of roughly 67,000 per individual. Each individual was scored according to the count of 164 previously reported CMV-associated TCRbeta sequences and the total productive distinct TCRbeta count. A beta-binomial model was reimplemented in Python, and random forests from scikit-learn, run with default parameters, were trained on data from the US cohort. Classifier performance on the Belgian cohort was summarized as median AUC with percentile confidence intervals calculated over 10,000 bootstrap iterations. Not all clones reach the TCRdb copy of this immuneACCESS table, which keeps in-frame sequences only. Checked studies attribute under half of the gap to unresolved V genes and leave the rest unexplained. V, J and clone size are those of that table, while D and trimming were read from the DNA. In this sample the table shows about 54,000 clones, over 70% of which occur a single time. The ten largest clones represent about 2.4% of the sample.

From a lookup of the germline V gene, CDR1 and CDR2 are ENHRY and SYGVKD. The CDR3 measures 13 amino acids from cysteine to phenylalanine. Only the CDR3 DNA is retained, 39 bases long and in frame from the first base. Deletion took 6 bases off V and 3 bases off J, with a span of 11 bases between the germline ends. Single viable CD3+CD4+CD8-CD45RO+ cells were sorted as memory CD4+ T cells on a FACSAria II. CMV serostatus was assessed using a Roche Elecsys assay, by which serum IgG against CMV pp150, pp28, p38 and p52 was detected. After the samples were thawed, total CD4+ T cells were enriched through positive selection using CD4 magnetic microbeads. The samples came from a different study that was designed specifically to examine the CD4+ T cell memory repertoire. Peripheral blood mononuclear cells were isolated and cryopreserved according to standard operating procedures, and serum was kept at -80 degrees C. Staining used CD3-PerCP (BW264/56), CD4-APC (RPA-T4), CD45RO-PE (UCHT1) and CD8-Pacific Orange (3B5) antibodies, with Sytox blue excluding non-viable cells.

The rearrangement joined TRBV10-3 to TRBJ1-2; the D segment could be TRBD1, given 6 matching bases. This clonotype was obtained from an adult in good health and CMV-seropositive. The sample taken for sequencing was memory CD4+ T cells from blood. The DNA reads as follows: TGTGCCATCAGGGACAGAGACTACTATGGCTACACCTTC. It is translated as CAIRDRDYYGYTF.